This T cell receptor beta chain was sequenced for a study of shared clonotypes between healthy human individuals. Overall study context: CD4 naive and CD4 memory each took three plates per donor, while CD8 naive took two and CD8 memory one. Study-level findings and limits: About 5% of naive CD4 clonotypes were shared across a handful of donors.

Clones were read by immunoSEQ multiplex PCR, and TCRdb kept only the in-frame ones, dropping some. The repertoire includes about 2.1 million clones, approximately 94% of them detected once, and 1.5% to 2% sits in the top ten. In its sample, this clone was seen once. The antigen remains undetermined. Only CD45RO-negative cells positively selected for CCR7 counted as naive CD8 cells, so terminally differentiated effector memory CD45RA+ cells were excluded. Donors, healthy HIV-negative adults, lacked recent acute infections or vaccinations. This clonotype originated in a man younger than 30 in good health. Some clones in this sample may be carry-over from other donors' samples. Sequencing used naive CD8+ T cells from PBMCs.

The CDR3 bases are TGTGCCAGCAGGTTGACAGGGATCAGAGAGGGCTATGGCTACACCTTC. Translation: CASRLTGIREGYGYTF. The genes are TRBV28 and TRBJ1-2; TRBD1 agrees at 7 bases. Trimming removed 6 bases from V and 4 bases from J; junction bases left unmatched: 14. This CDR3 region has 16 residues. Germline CDR1 is MDHEN and CDR2 is SYDVKM.